The 29 T cell receptor beta chains reported below all come from one sample, sequenced in a study of T cell changes during pregnancy in multiple sclerosis. The protocol was immunoSEQ multiplex PCR, while the TCRdb copy is restricted to in-frame clones and leaves out a portion. Counted here are roughly 100,000 clones, more than 85% occurring once; the ten biggest clones make up around 3.5%. The sequenced sample was peripheral blood, obtained after pregnancy. The source of these receptors is a female donor with multiple sclerosis, enrolled in a pregnancy study.

V gene TRBV12-5 combines with J gene TRBJ2-5; TRBD2 aligns across 9 bases. J gave up 5 bases and V 2 bases, and 6 bases lay outside the gene matches. The CDR3 has 15 residues. The V gene's germline CDR1 is LGHNT and CDR2 FRNRAP. CDR3 DNA sequence: TGTGCTAGTGGTTTGACCCGGACTAGCGAGGAGACCCAGTACTTC. Protein product: CASGLTRTSEETQYF.

V usage is TRBV7-9 and J usage is TRBJ2-5; 14 bases are shared with TRBD2. Trimming removed 5 bases from V and 4 bases from J; junction bases left unmatched: 9. The germline V gene has CDR1 SEHNR and CDR2 FQNEAQ (reference sequence). The CDR3 covers 17 residues. The CDR3 loop reads CASSPGTSGGGGETQYF. For the CDR3, the DNA is TGTGCCAGCAGCCCCGGGACTAGCGGGGGTGGGGGAGAGACCCAGTACTTC.

This rearrangement joins TRBV9 to TRBJ2-7, with TRBD2 matching 8 bases. Per germline, CDR1 SGDLS and CDR2 YYNGEE. The junction had 7 bases not matched to a gene; V was cut back by 0 bases and J by 2 bases. CDR3 length: 16 residues. The CDR3 coding sequence is TGTGCCAGCAGCGTAGCCATCACTAGCGGAACCTACGAGCAGTACTTC. Its translation: CASSVAITSGTYEQYF.

V and J are TRBV13 and TRBJ2-7; unclear D gene. This CDR3 is 14 amino acids long. V was shortened by 0 bases and J by 3 bases, with 9 bases between the two germline ends. Looked up from germline, CDR1 is PRHDT and CDR2 is FYEKMQ (reference sequence). The CDR3 loop is CASSLGSQFYEQYF. In nucleotides, the CDR3 is TGTGCCAGCAGCTTAGGCTCCCAGTTCTACGAGCAGTACTTC.

The V and J genes are TRBV15 and TRBJ2-7, with D possibly being TRBD1 (6 bases). Germline CDR1 reads LNHNV; CDR2 reads YYDKDF (reference sequence). Trimming shortened V by 5 bases and J by 2 bases, and 16 bases separated the two germline ends. CDR3 length: 15 amino acids. As DNA, the CDR3 is TGTGCCACCAGCGTCAACCGGGACAACCCCTACGAGCAGTACTTC. It encodes CATSVNRDNPYEQYF.

This rearrangement joins TRBV19 to TRBJ1-4; D is possibly TRBD1 (5 bases). Between the trimmed V and J ends, which lost 4 bases and 2 bases, there was a span of 11 bases. The CDR3 has 15 residues. Germline lookup yields CDR1 LNHDA and CDR2 SQIVND (reference sequence). The CDR3 loop is CASSTQGATNEKLFF. For the CDR3, the DNA is TGTGCCAGTAGTACGCAGGGCGCGACTAATGAAAAACTGTTTTTT.

The chain is built from TRBV11-2 and TRBJ2-3; D possibly corresponds to TRBD2 (5 bases). The V gene's germline CDR1 is SGHAT and CDR2 FQNNGV. V was pared by 2 bases and J by 6 bases, with 12 bases between. CDR3 size: 14 residues. The CDR3 loop is CASSLSGVADTQYF. The CDR3 nucleotides are TGTGCCAGCAGCTTATCCGGGGTGGCGGATACGCAGTATTTT.

The sample holds one count of this clone. A junction end diverges from the germline sequence, so it may reflect a read error. The J gene is TRBJ1-5, the V gene TRBV11-2, with 9 bases identical to TRBD1. Germline V lookup: CDR1 SGHAT, CDR2 FQNNGV. CDR3 size: 16 residues. CDR3 sequence reads: CASSTGGAGSYQPQHF. CDR3 nucleotides: TGTGCCAGCAGCACAGGGGGCGCGGGTAGCTATCAGCCCCAGCATTTT.

J is TRBJ2-7 and V is TRBV7-9, with 8 bases identical to TRBD1. J gave up 3 bases and V 5 bases, and 15 bases lay outside the gene matches. The V gene's germline CDR1 is SEHNR and CDR2 FQNEAQ (reference sequence). This CDR3 has 17 residues. CDR3 amino acids: CASSPRGSGQGHYEQYF. In nucleotides, the CDR3 is TGTGCCAGCAGCCCTCGAGGCAGCGGACAGGGACACTACGAGCAGTACTTC.

This sequence joins TRBV9 and TRBJ1-4; D possibly corresponds to TRBD1 (5 bases). Trimming stripped 3 bases from V and 4 bases from J, with 13 bases between. CDR3 length: 15 amino acids. Germline loops: CDR1 SGDLS, CDR2 YYNGEE. The DNA for the CDR3 is TGTGCCAGCAGCGGACGTGGGGGGAATAATGAAAAACTGTTTTTT. It yields the protein CASSGRGGNNEKLFF.

The rearrangement joins TRBV5-1 to TRBJ2-3, with 10 bases identical to TRBD1. The CDR3 has 13 amino acids. Germline V lookup: CDR1 SGHRS, CDR2 YFSETQ. Germline trimming cut 6 bases from V and 3 bases from J; bases unmatched to any gene: 1. The CDR3: CASKGQGTDTQYF. For the CDR3, the DNA is TGCGCCAGCAAGGGACAGGGGACAGATACGCAGTATTTT.

This chain links TRBV11-2 with TRBJ2-3; 8 nucleotides align to TRBD2. The germline gives CDR1 SGHAT, CDR2 FQNNGV. The trim removed 2 bases at V and 7 bases at J, leaving 11 bases unmatched. The CDR3 has 16 amino acids. CDR3 residues: CASSLQNTGGQNTQYF. Here the CDR3 DNA reads TGTGCCAGCAGCTTACAGAATACGGGGGGGCAAAATACGCAGTATTTT.

In its sample, this clone was seen once. The chain combines TRBV15 with TRBJ2-7, with TRBD1 identical over 7 bases. Germline CDR1 and CDR2: LNHNV and YYDKDF (reference sequence). The ends lost 1 base at V and 2 bases at J; junction bases unmatched: 5. The CDR3 runs 15 residues. CDR3 residues: CATSRGRQGTYEQYF. For the CDR3, the DNA is TGTGCCACCAGCAGAGGCAGACAGGGAACCTACGAGCAGTACTTC.

This clone was detected only once. J is TRBJ1-3 and V is TRBV5-3, with a tentative D call TRBD1 (5 bases). TRBV5-3 is noted as an ORF with a role that remains uncertain. The CDR3 is 15 amino acids. V was pared by 0 bases and J by 1 base, with 8 bases between. The CDR3 loop is CARSLGTFSGNTIYF. The CDR3 bases are TGTGCCAGAAGCTTGGGGACATTTTCTGGAAACACCATATATTTT.

The genes are TRBV19 and TRBJ2-7; TRBD1 matches at 10 bases. The germline gives CDR1 LNHDA, CDR2 SQIVND (reference sequence). The CDR3 runs 16 residues. With 4 bases clipped from V and 0 bases from J, the junction kept 6 bases outside the gene matches. The CDR3 sequence: CASSKGQGFNSYEQYF. CDR3 nucleotides: TGTGCCAGTAGTAAGGGACAGGGGTTCAACTCCTACGAGCAGTACTTC.

V usage is TRBV18 and J usage is TRBJ1-1; 7 bases are shared with TRBD1. CDR3 length: 19 amino acids. Per the germline V gene, CDR1 is KGHSH and CDR2 is LQKENI. V lost 2 bases to trimming and J lost 0 bases; unmatched junction nucleotides: 15. In nucleotides, the CDR3 is TGTGCCAGCTCACCAAAAGGTTCTTCGGGGACAGAAGTGAACACTGAAGCTTTCTTT. Translating gives CASSPKGSSGTEVNTEAFF.

V usage is TRBV5-1 and J usage is TRBJ1-1; a weak D match, TRBD1 (6 bases). The CDR3 spans 16 residues. CDR1 is SGHRS, CDR2 YFSETQ, per germline. V was cut by 4 bases and J by 2 bases, with 18 bases left in between. DNA of the CDR3: TGCGCCAGCAGCCACCAAGACCCGGACAGCAACACTGAAGCTTTCTTT. The encoded protein is CASSHQDPDSNTEAFF.

The genes are TRBV5-8 and TRBJ2-3; D not certain. The germline gives CDR1 SGHTS, CDR2 YDEGEE. This CDR3 is 14 amino acids long. V lost 4 bases to trimming and J lost 2 bases, with 11 bases between them. CDR3 coding DNA: TGTGCCAGCAGCATTAACATTTTCACAGATACGCAGTATTTT. The encoded protein is CASSINIFTDTQYF.

The V call is TRBV11-2, the J call TRBJ2-7; D remains ambiguous. This CDR3 is 14 amino acids long. Per germline, CDR1 SGHAT and CDR2 FQNNGV. Trimming removed 7 bases from V and 0 bases from J, with 13 bases in between. CDR3 region: CASTDWRASYEQYF. In nucleotides, the CDR3 is TGTGCCAGCACTGACTGGAGAGCCTCCTACGAGCAGTACTTC.

This clone appeared a single time. This rearrangement joins TRBV30 to TRBJ2-2; the D is unclear. Germline V gives CDR1 GTSNPN, CDR2 SVGIG (reference sequence). V lost 5 bases and J lost 6, with 4 bases in between. This CDR3 region has 10 residues. In DNA form, the CDR3 reads TGTGCCTGGTTAGCCGGGGAGCTGTTTTTT. Its protein product is CAWLAGELFF.

This clone was detected only once. The rearrangement uses TRBV6-1 and TRBJ2-1; D gene unclear. This CDR3 spans 14 amino acids. Germline assignment: CDR1 MNHNS and CDR2 SASEGT. The V gene lost 3 bases and the J gene lost 4 bases, with 10 bases spanning the gap. CDR3 sequence (DNA): TGTGCCAGCAGTGATGGTCCAGATTACAATGAGCAGTTCTTC. Translated, it gives CASSDGPDYNEQFF.

The genes are TRBV9 and TRBJ1-1, with D uncertain. The CDR3 is made up of 13 amino acids. With 4 bases removed from V and 1 base from J, the gap between germline ends came to 8 bases. CDR1 and CDR2 from the germline V gene are SGDLS and YYNGEE. The CDR3 spells CASSPRENTEAFF. DNA of the CDR3: TGTGCCAGCAGCCCCCGGGAGAACACTGAAGCTTTCTTT. The complete variable domain, with remaining parts taken from reference TRBV9 and TRBJ1-1, reads DSGVTQTPKHLITATGQRVTLRCSPRSGDLSVYWYQQSLDQGLQFLIQYYNGEERAKGNILERFSAQQFPDLHSELNLSSLELGDSALYFCASSPRENTEAFFGQGTRLTVV.

This clone was recorded a few times. The chain combines TRBV6-1 with TRBJ1-6; D gene uncertain. The CDR3 totals 13 residues. Germline V gene sequence: CDR1 MNHNS, CDR2 SASEGT. V lost 6 bases to trimming and J lost 2 bases, with 5 bases between them. CDR3 protein: CASRTAYNSPLHF. In DNA, the CDR3 is TGTGCCAGCAGAACAGCCTATAATTCACCCCTCCACTTT.

The J gene is TRBJ2-7, the V gene TRBV30; D gene uncertain. The CDR3 is made up of 11 amino acids. Germline assignment: CDR1 GTSNPN and CDR2 SVGIG (reference sequence). Trimming removed 4 bases from V and 0 bases from J, with 4 bases in between. The CDR3 region has the DNA TGTGCCTGGACAGGCTCCTACGAGCAGTACTTC. Amino acid sequence: CAWTGSYEQYF.

The genes are TRBV7-2 and TRBJ2-7, with D perhaps TRBD2 (5 bases). Germline CDR1 is SGHTA and CDR2 is FQGNSA. V dropped 1 base and J dropped 0 bases, with 10 bases sitting between them. The CDR3 extends over 15 amino acids. The CDR3 DNA reads as TGTGCCAGCAGCTTAGACCGGGGAAACTCCTACGAGCAGTACTTC. It is translated as CASSLDRGNSYEQYF.

This clone has only one observation. The V gene is TRBV6-1, the J gene TRBJ1-2; weak D call: TRBD1 (5 bases). This CDR3 region has 13 residues. V gave up 6 bases and J gave up 8 bases, with 16 bases separating them. CDR1 is MNHNS and CDR2 is SASEGT in the germline V gene. CDR3 sequence: CASRGRGREGYTF. In nucleotides, the CDR3 is TGTGCCAGCAGAGGAAGGGGCCGGGAGGGCTACACCTTC.

The J gene is TRBJ1-5, the V gene TRBV5-3; D call uncertain. TRBV5-3 is assigned to the ORF class and has an uncertain function. V was trimmed by 4 bases and J by 2 bases, leaving 16 bases between them. CDR3 size: 16 residues. The CDR3 DNA reads TGTGCCAGAAGCGCTCGGACTGTTGGCCGCAATCAGCCCCAGCATTTT. It translates to CARSARTVGRNQPQHF.

The chain uses TRBV28 and TRBJ1-1, with 8 bases fitting TRBD1. Trimming took 5 bases from V and 11 from J; bases not matched to a gene: 13. The germline CDR1 and CDR2 sequences are MDHEN and SYDVKM. This CDR3 contains 14 residues. CDR3 nucleotide sequence: TGTGCCAGCAGTCTCCTTTGGGCAGGGGGCAAGGCTTTCTTT. It codes for CASSLLWAGGKAFF.

The CDR3 is CASSQDGRGAKNTGELFF. The DNA of the CDR3 is TGCGCCAGCAGCCAAGATGGGAGGGGCGCAAAAAACACCGGGGAGCTGTTTTTT. The rearrangement joins TRBV4-1 to TRBJ2-2, with 7 bases lining up with TRBD2. The CDR3 covers 18 residues. CDR1 is MGHRA, CDR2 YSYEKL, per germline. V lost 0 bases and J lost 2; bases outside the gene matches: 9.